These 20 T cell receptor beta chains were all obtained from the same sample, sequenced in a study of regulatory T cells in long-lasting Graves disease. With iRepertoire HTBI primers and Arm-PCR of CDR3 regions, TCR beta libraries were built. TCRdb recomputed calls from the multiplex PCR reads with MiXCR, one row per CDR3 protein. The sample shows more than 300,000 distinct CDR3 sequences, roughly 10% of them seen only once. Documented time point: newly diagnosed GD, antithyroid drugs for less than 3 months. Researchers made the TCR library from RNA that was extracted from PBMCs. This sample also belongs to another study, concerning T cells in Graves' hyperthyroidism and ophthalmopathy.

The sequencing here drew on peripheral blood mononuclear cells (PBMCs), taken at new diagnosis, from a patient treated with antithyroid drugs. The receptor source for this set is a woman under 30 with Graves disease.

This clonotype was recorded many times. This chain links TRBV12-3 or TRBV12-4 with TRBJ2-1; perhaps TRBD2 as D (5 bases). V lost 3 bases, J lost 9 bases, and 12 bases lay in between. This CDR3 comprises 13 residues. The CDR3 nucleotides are TGTGCCAGCAGTTTTCTAGCTCGGGGTGAGCAGTTCTTC. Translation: CASSFLARGEQFF.

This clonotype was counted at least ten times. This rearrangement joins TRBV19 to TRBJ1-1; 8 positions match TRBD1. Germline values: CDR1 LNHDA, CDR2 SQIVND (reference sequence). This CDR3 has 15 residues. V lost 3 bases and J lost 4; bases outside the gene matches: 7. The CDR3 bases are TGTGCCAGTAGTATCGGTCAGGGGGCTATCACTGAAGCTTTCTTT. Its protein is CASSIGQGAITEAFF.

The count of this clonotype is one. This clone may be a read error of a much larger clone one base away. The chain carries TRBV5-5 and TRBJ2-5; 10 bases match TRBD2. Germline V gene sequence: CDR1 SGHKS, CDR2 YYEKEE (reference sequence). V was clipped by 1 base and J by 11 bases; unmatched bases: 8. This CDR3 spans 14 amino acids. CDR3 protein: CASSLLAGVGEQYF. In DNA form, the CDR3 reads TGTGCCAGCAGCTTGCTAGCGGGGGTCGGTGAGCAGTACTTC.

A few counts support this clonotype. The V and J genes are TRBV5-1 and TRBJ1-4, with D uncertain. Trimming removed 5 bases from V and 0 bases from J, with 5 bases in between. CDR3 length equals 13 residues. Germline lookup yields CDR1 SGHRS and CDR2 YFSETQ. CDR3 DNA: TGCGCCAGCAGGGGGTCAACTAATGAAAAACTGTTTTTT. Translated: CASRGSTNEKLFF.

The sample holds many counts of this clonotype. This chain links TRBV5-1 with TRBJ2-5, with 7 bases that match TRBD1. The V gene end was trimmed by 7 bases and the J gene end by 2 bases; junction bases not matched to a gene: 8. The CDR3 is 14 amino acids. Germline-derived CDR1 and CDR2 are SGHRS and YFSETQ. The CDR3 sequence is CASRSGTVQETQYF. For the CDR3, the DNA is TGCGCCAGCCGATCCGGGACAGTACAAGAGACCCAGTACTTC.

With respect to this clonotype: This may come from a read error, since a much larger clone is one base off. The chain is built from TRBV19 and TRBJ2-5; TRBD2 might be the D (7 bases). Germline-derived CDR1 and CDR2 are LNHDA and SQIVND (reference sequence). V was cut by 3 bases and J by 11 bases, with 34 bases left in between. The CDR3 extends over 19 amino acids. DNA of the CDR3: TGTGCCAGTAGTATCGGGGCGGGGGCACTAGATAGCTCCTACAATGAGCAGTACTTC. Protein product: CASSIGAGALDSSYNEQYF.

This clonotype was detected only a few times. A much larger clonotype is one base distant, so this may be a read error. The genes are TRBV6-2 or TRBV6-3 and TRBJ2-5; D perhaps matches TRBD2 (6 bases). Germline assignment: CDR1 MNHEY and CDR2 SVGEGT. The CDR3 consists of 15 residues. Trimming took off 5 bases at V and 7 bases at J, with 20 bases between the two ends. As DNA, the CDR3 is TGTGCCAGCAGTGAAGGACCTATTCGGCGGGGGACCCAGTACTTC. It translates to CASSEGPIRRGTQYF.

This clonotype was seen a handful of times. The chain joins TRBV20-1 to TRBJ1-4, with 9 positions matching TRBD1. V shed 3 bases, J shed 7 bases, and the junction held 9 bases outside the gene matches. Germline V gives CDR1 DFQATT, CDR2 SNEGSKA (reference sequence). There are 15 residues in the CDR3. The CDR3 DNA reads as TGCAGTGCTAGTCCCGGGACAGGGATTTCTGAAAAACTGTTTTTT. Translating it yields CSASPGTGISEKLFF.

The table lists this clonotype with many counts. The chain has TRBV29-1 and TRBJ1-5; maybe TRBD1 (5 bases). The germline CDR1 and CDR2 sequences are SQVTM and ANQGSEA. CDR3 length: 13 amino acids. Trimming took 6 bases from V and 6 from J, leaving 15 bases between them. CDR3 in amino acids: CSVAGGAGQPQHF. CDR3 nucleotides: TGCAGCGTCGCCGGAGGGGCGGGTCAGCCCCAGCATTTT.

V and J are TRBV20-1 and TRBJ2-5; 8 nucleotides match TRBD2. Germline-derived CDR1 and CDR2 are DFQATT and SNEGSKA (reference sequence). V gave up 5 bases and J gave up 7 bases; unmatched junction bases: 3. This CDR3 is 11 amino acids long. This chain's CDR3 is CSALAGGTQYF. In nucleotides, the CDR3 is TGCAGTGCTCTAGCGGGCGGGACCCAGTACTTC.

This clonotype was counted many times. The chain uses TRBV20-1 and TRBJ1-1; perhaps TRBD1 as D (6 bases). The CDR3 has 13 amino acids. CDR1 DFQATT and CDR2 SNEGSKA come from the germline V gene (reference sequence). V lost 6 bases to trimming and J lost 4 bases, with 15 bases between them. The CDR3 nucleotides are TGCAGTGCAGGGACAAGTGTAATCACTGAAGCTTTCTTT. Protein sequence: CSAGTSVITEAFF.

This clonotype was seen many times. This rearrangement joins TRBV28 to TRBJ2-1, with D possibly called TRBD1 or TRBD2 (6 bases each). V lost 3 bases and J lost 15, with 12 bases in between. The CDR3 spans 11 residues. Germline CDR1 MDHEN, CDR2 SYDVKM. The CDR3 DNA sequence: TGTGCCAGCAGTTTCCGGGGGCTGGGGTTCTTC. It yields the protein CASSFRGLGFF.

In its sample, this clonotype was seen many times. As DNA, the CDR3 is TGTGCCAGCAGCCGACTGGGGGTATCCAATCAGCCCCAGCATTTT. Encoded protein: CASSRLGVSNQPQHF. V is TRBV6-1 and J is TRBJ1-5, with D tentatively TRBD1 (5 bases). There are 15 residues in the CDR3. Germline V gene data show CDR1 as MNHNS and CDR2 as SASEGT. The ends were cut back, 6 bases at V and 3 bases at J, with 15 bases in the middle.

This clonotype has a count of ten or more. The CDR3, as DNA: TGTGCCAGCAGTTTATCTCCCGGGGTTTCCTACAATGAGCAGTTCTTC. Protein sequence: CASSLSPGVSYNEQFF. The chain joins TRBV27 to TRBJ2-1, with D tentatively TRBD2 (5 bases). The germline V and J ends were trimmed by 0 bases and 1 base, with 10 bases remaining between them. This CDR3 contains 16 residues. Germline CDR1 reads MNHEY; CDR2 reads SMNVEV (reference sequence).

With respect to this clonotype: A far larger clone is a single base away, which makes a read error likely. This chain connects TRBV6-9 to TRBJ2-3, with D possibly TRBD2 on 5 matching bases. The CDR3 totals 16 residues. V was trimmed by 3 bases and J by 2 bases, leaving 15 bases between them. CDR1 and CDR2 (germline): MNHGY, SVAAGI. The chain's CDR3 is CASSYSRGSNTDTQYF. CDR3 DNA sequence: TGTGCCAGCAGTTACTCAAGAGGGTCTAACACAGATACGCAGTATTTT.

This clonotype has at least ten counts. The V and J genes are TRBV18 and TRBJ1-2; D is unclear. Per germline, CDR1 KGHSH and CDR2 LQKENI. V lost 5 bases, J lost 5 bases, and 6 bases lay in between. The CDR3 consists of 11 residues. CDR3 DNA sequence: TGTGCCAGCTCAGTGGGTTATGGCTACACCTTC. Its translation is CASSVGYGYTF.

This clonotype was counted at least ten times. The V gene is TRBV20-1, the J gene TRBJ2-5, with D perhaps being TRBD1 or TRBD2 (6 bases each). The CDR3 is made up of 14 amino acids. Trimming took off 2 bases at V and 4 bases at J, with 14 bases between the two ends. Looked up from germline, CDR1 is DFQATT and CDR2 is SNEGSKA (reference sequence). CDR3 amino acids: CSARSGEGGETQYF. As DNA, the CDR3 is TGCAGTGCTAGATCTGGAGAGGGGGGAGAGACCCAGTACTTC.

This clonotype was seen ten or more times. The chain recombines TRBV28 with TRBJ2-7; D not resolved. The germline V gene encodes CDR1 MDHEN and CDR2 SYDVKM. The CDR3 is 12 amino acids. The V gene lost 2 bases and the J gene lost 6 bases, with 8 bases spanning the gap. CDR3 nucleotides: TGTGCCAGCAGTTTAACCTTCCTCGAGCAGTACTTC. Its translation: CASSLTFLEQYF.

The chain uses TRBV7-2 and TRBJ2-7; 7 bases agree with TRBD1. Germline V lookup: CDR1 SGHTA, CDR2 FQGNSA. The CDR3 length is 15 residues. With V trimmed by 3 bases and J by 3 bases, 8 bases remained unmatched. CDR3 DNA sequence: TGTGCCAGCAGCTTGGACCGGGGACAGAGCTACGAGCAGTACGTC. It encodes CASSLDRGQSYEQYV.

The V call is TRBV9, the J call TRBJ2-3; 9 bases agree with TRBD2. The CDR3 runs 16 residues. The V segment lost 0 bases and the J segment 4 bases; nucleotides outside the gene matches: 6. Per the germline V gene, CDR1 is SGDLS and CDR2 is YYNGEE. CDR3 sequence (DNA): TGTGCCAGCAGCGTAGAGTTGCGGGGGGGGTCAGATACGCAGTATTTT. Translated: CASSVELRGGSDTQYF.